This TCR beta chain was identified in a study of T cell responses to AZD1222 COVID-19 vaccine. Findings and limits, study-wide: The donor group comprised mostly white British people and more females; the analysis possibly underestimated clonal diversity.

The assay was immunoSEQ multiplex PCR, and TCRdb's table has in-frame clones only and misses some. The sample holds approximately 150,000 clones, about 93% seen once. CDR1 and CDR2 from the germline V gene are SGHDN and FVKESK. Trimming took off 1 base at V and 7 bases at J, with 17 bases between the two ends. CDR3 size: 15 residues. Comment on this clone: The target antigen is unknown.

The source of this sequence is an adult in good health. The rearrangement uses TRBV14 and TRBJ2-7; tentatively, D is TRBD1 (6 bases). The material was peripheral blood, obtained on day 0 of AZD1222 vaccination. CDR3 sequence (DNA): TGTGCCAGCAGCCAAGGGCGCCAGGGGAGATGGGAGCAGTACTTC. This translates into CASSQGRQGRWEQYF.